This T cell receptor (beta chain) originates from a study of T cell responses to AZD1222 COVID-19 vaccine. Sequenced by immunoSEQ multiplex PCR; TCRdb stores in-frame clones only, minus some. The sample includes roughly 150,000 clones, approximately 89% seen only once; the top ten take approximately 2.1%. V was cut by 0 bases and J by 3 bases, with 16 bases left in between. Per the germline V gene, CDR1 is SGHNT and CDR2 is YYREEE (reference sequence). The length of the CDR3 is 18 residues. General study findings and limits: Donors skewed white British and female; clonal diversity was possibly underestimated.

On this clone: Antigen unknown.

This receptor was obtained from an adult in good health. The chain uses TRBV5-4 and TRBJ2-6, with a possible D match to TRBD1 (5 bases). Sequencing used peripheral blood, obtained on day 0 of AZD1222 vaccination. The CDR3 here is CASSLGRPGLGGANVLTF. In nucleotides, the CDR3 is TGTGCCAGCAGCTTGGGTCGGCCAGGGCTGGGTGGGGCCAACGTCCTGACTTTC.